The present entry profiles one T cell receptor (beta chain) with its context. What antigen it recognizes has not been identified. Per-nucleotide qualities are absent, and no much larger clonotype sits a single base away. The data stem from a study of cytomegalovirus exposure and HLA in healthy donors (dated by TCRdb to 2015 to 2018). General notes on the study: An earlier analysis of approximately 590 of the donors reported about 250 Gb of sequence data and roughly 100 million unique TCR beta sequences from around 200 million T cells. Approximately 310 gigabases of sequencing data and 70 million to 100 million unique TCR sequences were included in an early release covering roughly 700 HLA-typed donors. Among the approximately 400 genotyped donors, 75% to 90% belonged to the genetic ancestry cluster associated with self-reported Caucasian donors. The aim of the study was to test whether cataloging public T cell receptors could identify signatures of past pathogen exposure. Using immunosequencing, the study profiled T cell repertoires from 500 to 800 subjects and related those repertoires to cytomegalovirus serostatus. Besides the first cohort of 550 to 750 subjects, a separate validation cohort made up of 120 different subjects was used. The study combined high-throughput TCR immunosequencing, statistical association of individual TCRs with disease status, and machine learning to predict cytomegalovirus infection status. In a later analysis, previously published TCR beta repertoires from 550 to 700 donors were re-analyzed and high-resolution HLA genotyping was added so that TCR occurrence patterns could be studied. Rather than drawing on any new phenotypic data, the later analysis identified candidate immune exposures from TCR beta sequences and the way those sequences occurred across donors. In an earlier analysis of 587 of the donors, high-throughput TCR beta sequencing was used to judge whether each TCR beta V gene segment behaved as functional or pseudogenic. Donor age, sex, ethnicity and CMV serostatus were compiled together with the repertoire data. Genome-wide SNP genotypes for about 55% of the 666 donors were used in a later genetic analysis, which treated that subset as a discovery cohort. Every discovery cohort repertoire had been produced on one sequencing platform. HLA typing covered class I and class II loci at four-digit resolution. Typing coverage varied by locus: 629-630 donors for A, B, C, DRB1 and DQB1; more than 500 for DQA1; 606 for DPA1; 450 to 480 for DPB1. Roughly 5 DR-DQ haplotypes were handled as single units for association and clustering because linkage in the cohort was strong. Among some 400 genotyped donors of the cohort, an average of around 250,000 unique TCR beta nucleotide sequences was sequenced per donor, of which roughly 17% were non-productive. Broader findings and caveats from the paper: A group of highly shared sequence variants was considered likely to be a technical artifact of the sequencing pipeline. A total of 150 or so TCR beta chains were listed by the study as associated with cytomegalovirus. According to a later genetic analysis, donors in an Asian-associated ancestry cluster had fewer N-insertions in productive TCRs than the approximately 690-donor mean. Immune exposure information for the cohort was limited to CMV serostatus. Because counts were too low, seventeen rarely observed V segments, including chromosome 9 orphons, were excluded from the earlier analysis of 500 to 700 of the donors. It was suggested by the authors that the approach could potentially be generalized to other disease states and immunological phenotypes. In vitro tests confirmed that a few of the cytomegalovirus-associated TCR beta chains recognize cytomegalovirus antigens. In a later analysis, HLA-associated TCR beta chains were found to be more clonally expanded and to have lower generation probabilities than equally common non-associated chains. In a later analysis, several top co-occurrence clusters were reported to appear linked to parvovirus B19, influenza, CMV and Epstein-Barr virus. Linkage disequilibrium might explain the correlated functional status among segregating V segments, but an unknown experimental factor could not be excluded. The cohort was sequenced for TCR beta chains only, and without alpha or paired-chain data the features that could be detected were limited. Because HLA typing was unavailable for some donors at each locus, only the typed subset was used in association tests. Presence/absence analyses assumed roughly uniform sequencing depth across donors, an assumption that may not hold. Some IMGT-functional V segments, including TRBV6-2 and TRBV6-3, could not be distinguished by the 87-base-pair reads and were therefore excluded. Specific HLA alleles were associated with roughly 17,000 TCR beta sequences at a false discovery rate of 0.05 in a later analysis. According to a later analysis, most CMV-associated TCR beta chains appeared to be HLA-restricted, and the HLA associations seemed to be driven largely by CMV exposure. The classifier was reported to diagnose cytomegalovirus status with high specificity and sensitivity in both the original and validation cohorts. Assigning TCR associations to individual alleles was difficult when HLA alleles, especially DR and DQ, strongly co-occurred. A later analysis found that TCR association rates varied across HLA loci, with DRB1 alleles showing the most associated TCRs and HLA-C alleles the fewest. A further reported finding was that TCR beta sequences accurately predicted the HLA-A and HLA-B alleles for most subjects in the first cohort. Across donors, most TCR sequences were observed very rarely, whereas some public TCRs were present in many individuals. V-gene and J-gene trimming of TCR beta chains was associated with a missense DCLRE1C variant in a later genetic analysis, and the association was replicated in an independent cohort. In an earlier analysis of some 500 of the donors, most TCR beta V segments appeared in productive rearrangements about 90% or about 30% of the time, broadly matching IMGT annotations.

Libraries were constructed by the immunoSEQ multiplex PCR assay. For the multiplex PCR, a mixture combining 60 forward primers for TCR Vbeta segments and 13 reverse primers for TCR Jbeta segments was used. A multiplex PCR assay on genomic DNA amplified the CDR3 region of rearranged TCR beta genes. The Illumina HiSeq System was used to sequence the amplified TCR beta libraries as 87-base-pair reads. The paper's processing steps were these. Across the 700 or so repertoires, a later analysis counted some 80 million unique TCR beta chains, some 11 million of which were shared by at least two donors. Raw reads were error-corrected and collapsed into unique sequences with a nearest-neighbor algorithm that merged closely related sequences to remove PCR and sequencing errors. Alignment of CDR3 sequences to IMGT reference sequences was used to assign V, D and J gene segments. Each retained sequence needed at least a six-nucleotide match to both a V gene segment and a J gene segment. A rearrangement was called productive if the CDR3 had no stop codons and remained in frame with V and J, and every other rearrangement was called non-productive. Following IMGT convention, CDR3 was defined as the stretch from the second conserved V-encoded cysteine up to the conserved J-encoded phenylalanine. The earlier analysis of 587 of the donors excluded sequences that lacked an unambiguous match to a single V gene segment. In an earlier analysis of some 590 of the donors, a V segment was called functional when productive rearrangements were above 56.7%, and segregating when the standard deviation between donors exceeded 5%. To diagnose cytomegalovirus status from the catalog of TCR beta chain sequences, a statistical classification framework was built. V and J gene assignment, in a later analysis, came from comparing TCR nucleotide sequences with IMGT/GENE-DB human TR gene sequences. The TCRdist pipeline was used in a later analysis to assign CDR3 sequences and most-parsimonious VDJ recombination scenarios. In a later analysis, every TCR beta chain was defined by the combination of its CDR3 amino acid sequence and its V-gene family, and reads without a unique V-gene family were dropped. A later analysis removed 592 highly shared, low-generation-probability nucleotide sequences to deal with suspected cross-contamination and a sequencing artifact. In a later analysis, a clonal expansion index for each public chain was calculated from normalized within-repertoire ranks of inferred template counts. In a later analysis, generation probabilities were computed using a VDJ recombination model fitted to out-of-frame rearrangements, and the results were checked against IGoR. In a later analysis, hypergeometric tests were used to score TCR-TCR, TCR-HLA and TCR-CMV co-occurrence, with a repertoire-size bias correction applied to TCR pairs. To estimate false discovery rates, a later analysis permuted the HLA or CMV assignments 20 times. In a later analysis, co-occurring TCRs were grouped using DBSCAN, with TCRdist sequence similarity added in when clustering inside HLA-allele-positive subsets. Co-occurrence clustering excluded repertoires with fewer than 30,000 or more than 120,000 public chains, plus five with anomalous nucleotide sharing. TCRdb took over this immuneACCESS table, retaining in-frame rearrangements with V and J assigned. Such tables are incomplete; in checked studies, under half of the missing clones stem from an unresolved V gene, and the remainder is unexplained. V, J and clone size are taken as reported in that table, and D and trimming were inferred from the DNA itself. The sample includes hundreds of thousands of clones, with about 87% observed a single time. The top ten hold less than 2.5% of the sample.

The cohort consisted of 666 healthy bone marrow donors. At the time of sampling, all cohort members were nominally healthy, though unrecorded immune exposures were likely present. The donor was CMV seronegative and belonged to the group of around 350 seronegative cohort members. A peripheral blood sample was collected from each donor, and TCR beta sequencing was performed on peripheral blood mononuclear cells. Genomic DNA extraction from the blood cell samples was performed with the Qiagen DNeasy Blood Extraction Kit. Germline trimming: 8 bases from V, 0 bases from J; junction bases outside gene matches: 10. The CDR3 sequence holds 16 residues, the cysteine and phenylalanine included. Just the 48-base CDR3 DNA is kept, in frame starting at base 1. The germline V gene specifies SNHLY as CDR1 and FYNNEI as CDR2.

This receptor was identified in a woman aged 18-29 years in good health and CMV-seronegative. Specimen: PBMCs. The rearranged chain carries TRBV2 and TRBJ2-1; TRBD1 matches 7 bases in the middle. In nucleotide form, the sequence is TGTGCCAGCCTCGACAGGGTCACCCCCTCCTACAATGAGCAGTTCTTC. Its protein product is CASLDRVTPSYNEQFF.